There are a few counts of the clone carrying this TCR beta chain. Its target is not known. The sample originates from a study of T-cell memory formation after mild COVID-19. General study results and limits: Nothing confirmed that second-wave clones peaking on day 37 were specific for SARS-CoV-2.

TCRdb recomputed calls from the 5' RACE reads with MiXCR, one row per CDR3 protein. The sample contains around 340,000 distinct CDR3 sequences, approximately 14% of which appear only once. CDR1 is SQVTM, CDR2 ANQGSEA, per germline. The CDR3 is 15 amino acids. V dropped 0 bases and J dropped 5; count of bases not matched to a gene: 4. The chain is built from TRBV29-1 and TRBJ2-1, with 10 bases aligning to TRBD1. This TCR was recovered from a man in his late teens or twenties who had mild COVID-19 (a few samples of this study predate the infection). Cell type and time point are not known. Material: PBMCs or a T cell subset sorted from them (not recorded which). DNA for the CDR3: TGCAGCGTTGAAGATAGGGGACAGGGGAACAATGAGCAGTTCTTC. This gives the protein CSVEDRGQGNNEQFF.